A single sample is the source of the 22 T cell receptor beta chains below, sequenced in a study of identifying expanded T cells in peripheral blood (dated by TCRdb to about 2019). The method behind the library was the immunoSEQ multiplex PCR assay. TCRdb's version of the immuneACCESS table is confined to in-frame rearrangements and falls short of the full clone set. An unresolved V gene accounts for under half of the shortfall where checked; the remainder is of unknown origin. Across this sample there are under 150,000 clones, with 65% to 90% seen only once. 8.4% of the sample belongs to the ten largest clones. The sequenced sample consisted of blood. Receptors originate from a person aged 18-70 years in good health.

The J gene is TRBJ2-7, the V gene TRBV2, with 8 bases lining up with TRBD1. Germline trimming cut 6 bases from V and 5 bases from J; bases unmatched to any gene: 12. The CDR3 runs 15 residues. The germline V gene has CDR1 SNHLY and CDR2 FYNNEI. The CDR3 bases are TGTGCCAGCAGGGGTACCGACAGGGGTATCGACGAGCAGTACTTC. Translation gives CASRGTDRGIDEQYF.

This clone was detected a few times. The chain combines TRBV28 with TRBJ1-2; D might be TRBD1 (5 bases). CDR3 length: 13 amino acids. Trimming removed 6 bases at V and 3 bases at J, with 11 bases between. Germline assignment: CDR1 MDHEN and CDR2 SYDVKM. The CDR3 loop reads CASSQDMDYGYTF. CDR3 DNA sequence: TGTGCCAGCAGCCAGGACATGGACTATGGCTACACCTTC.

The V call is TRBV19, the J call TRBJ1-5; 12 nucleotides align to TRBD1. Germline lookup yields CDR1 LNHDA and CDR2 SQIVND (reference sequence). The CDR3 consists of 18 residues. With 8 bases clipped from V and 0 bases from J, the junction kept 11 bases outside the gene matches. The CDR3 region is CASRKDRDRGRSNQPQHF. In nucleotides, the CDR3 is TGTGCCAGTCGAAAGGACCGGGACAGGGGGCGTAGCAATCAGCCCCAGCATTTT.

The CDR3 spells CASSLSRDRVETQYF. CDR3 nucleotide sequence: TGTGCCAGCAGTTTATCGAGGGACAGGGTAGAGACCCAGTACTTC. The rearrangement links TRBV27 to TRBJ2-5; the match to TRBD1 covers 9 bases. Germline CDR1 reads MNHEY; CDR2 reads SMNVEV (reference sequence). V dropped 0 bases and J dropped 4; count of bases not matched to a gene: 3. The CDR3 spans 15 residues.

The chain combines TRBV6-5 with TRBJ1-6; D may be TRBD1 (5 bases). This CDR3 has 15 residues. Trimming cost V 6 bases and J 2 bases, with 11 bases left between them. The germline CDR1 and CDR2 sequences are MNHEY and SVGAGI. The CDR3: CASSRQKPYNSPLHF. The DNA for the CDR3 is TGTGCCAGCAGCCGACAGAAACCCTATAATTCACCCCTCCACTTT.

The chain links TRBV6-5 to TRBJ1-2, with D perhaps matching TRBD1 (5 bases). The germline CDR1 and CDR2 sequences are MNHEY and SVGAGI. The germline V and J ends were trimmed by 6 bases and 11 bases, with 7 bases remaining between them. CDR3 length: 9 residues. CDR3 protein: CASRGLYTF. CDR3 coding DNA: TGTGCCAGCAGGGGACTGTACACCTTC.

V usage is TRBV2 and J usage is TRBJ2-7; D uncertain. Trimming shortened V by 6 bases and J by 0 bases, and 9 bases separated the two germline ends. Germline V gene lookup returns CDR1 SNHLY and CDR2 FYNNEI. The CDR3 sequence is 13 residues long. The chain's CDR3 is CASRMDGSYEQYF. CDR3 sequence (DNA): TGTGCCAGCAGGATGGACGGCTCCTACGAGCAGTACTTC.

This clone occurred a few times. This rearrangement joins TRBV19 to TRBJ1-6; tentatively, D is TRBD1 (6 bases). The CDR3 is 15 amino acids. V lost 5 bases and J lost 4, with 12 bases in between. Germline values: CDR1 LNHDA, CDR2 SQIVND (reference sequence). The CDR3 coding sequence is TGTGCCAGTAGTGAAGGACAGTATTATAATTCACCCCTCCACTTT. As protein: CASSEGQYYNSPLHF. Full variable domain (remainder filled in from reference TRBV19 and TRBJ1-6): DGGITQSPKYLFRKEGQNVTLSCEQNLNHDAMYWYRQDPGQGLRLIYYSQIVNDFQKGDIAEGYSVSREKKESFPLTVTSAQKNPTAFYLCASSEGQYYNSPLHFGNGTRLTVT.

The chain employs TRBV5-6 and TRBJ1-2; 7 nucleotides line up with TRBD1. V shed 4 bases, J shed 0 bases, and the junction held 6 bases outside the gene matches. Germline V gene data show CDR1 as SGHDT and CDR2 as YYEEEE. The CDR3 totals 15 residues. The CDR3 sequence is CASSTGTDANYGYTF. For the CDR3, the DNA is TGTGCCAGCAGCACCGGGACAGACGCTAACTATGGCTACACCTTC.

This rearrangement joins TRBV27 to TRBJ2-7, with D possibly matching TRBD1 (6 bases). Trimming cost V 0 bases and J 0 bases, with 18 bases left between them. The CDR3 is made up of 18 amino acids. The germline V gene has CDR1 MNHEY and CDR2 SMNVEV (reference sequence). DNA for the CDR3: TGTGCCAGCAGTTTATCGGGGGCAACCGGCAGAAGCTCCTACGAGCAGTACTTC. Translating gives CASSLSGATGRSSYEQYF.

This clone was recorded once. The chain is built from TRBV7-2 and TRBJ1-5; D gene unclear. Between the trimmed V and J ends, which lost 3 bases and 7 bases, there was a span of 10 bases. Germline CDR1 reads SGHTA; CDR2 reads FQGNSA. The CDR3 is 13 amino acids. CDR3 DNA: TGTGCCAGCAGCTTTAGTTCGGGACAGCCCCAGCATTTT. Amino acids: CASSFSSGQPQHF.

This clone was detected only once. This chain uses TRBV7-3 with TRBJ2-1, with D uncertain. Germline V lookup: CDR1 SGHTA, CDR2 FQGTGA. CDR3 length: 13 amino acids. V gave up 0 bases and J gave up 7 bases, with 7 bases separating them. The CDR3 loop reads CASSLTYQNEQFF. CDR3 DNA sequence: TGTGCCAGCAGCTTAACGTACCAGAATGAGCAGTTCTTC.

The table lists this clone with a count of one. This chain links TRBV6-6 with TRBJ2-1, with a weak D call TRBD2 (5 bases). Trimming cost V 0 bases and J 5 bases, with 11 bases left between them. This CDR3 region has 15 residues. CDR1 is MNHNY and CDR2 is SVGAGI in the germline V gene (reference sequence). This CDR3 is CASSYSRGSDNEQFF. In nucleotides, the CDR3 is TGTGCCAGCAGTTACTCACGGGGTAGTGACAATGAGCAGTTCTTC.

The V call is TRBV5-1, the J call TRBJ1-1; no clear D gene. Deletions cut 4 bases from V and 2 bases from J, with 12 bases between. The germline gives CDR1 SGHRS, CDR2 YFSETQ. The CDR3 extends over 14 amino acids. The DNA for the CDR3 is TGCGCCAGCAGCCTGTTAGGACCCAACACTGAAGCTTTCTTT. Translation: CASSLLGPNTEAFF.

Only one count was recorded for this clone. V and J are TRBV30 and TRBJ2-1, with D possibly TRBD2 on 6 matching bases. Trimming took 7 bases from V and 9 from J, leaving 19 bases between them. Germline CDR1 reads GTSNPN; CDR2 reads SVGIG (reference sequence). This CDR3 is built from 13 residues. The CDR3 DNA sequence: TGTGCCTTATCTTGGATGACTAGTACTGAGCAGTTCTTC. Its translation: CALSWMTSTEQFF.

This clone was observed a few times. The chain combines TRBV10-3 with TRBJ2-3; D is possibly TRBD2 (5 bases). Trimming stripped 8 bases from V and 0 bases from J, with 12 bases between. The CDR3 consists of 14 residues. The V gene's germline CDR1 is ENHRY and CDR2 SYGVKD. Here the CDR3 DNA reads TGTGCCATCGGGCGGGTCGCCAGCACAGATACGCAGTATTTT. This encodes CAIGRVASTDTQYF.

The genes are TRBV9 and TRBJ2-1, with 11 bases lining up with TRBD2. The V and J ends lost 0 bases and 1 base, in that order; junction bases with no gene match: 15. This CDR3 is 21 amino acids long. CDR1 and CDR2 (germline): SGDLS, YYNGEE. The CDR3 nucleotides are TGTGCCAGCAGCGTAGGAGTTGGTAGCGGGAGGGCCGTCCCTTCCTACAATGAGCAGTTCTTC. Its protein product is CASSVGVGSGRAVPSYNEQFF.

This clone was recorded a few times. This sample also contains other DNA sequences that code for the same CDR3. The CDR3 coding sequence is TGTGCCAGCAGCTTAACAGGGAACACTGAAGCTTTCTTT. Protein product: CASSLTGNTEAFF. This chain uses TRBV11-3 with TRBJ1-1; weak D call: TRBD1 (5 bases). This CDR3 is built from 13 residues. The V gene's germline CDR1 is SGHNT and CDR2 YENEEA. V lost 2 bases and J lost 1, with 5 bases in between.

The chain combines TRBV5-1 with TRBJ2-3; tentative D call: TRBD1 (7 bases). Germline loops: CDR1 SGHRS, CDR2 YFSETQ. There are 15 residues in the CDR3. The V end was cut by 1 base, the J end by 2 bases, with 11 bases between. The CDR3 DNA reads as TGCGCCAGCAGCTTGAGCAGGGGGGACACAGATACGCAGTATTTT. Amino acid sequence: CASSLSRGDTDTQYF.

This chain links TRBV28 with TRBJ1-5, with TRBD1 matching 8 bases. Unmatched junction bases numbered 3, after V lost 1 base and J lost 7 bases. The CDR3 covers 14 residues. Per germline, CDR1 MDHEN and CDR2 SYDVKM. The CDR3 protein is CASSLYRGTQPQHF. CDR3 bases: TGTGCCAGCAGTTTATACAGGGGGACCCAGCCCCAGCATTTT.

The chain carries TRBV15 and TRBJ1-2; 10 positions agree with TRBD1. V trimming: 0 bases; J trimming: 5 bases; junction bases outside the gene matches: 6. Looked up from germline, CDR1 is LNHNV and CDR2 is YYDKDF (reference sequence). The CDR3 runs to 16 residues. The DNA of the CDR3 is TGTGCCACCAGCAGAGAAGACAGGGGGCTTTTGTATGGCTACACCTTC. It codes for CATSREDRGLLYGYTF.

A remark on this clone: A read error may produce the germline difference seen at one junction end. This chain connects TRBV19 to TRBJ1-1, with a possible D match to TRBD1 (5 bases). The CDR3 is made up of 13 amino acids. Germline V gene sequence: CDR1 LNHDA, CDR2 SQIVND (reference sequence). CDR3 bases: TGTGCCAGTAGTCCCCGGGGGAACGCTGAAGCTTTCTTT. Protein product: CASSPRGNAEAFF.